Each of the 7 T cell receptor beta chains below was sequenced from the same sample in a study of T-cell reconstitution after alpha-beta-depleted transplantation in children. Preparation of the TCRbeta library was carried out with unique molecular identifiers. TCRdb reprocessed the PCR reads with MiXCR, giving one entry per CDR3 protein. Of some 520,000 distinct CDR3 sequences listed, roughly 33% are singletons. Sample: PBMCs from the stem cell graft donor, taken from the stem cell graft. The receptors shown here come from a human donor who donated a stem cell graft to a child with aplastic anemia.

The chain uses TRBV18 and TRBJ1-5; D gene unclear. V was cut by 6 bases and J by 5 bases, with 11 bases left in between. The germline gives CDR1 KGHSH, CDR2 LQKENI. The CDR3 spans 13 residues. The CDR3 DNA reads TGTGCCAGCTCCCGGGTCGGGGATCAGCCCCAGCATTTT. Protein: CASSRVGDQPQHF. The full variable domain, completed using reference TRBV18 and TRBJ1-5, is NAGVMQNPRHLVRRRGQEARLRCSPMKGHSHVYWYRQLPEEGLKFMVYLQKENIIDESGMPKERFSAEFPKEGPSILRIQQVVRGDSAAYFCASSRVGDQPQHFGDGTRLSIL.

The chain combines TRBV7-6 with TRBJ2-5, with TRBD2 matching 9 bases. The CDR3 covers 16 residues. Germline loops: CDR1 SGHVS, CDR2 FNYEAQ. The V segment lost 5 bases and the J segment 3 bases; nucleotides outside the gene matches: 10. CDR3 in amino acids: CASSVSIEREEETQYF. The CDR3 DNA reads TGTGCCAGCAGCGTCTCGATCGAGCGGGAGGAAGAGACCCAGTACTTC.

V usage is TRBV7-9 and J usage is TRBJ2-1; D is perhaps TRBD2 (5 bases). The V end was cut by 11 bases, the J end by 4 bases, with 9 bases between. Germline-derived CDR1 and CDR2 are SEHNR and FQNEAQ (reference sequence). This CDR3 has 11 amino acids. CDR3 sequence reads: CAGGYYNEQFF. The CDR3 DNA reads TGTGCCGGAGGCTATTACAATGAGCAGTTCTTC.

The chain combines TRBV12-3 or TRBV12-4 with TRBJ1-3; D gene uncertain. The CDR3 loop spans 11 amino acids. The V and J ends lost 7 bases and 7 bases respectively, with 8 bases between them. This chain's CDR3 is CASTSGNTIYF. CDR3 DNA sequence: TGTGCCAGCACCTCGGGGAACACCATATATTTT.

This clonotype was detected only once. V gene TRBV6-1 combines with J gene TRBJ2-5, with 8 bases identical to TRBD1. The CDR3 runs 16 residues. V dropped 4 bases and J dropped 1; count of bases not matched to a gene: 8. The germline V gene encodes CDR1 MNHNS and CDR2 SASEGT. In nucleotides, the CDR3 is TGTGCCAGCAGTGTCAGGGCAGGGGGCCTCCAAGAGACCCAGTACTTC. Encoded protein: CASSVRAGGLQETQYF.

CDR3 DNA sequence: TGTGCCAGCAGCGTAGAAGGCGGCCAGCATGTTACGCAGTATTTT. This gives the protein CASSVEGGQHVTQYF. The chain is built from TRBV9 and TRBJ2-3; D gene unclear. Per the germline V gene, CDR1 is SGDLS and CDR2 is YYNGEE. Trimming took 0 bases from V and 8 from J, leaving 16 bases between them. The CDR3 has 15 residues.

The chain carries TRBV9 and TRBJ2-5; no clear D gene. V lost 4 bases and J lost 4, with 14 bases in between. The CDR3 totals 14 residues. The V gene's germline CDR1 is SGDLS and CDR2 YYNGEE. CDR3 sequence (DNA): TGTGCCAGCAGCCGCACCAAGACGAGAGAGACCCAGTACTTC. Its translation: CASSRTKTRETQYF. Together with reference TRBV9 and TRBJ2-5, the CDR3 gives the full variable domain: DSGVTQTPKHLITATGQRVTLRCSPRSGDLSVYWYQQSLDQGLQFLIQYYNGEERAKGNILERFSAQQFPDLHSELNLSSLELGDSALYFCASSRTKTRETQYFGPGTRLLVL.